What follows are 9 T cell receptor beta chains derived from one specimen sequenced in a study of cytomegalovirus exposure and HLA in healthy donors. PCR was performed using 60 Vbeta and 13 Jbeta primers. Sequencing was performed with immunoSEQ multiplex PCR; in TCRdb, only in-frame clones are kept and a portion is missing. The sample comprises some 150,000 clones, 60% to 85% of which are singletons, and around 1.5% rests with the top ten. Sequenced material: PBMCs. The receptors here all came from a woman aged 40 to 55 in good health and CMV-seronegative.

CDR3 loop: CSVESSGGAIDEQFF. Here the CDR3 DNA reads TGCAGCGTTGAGTCGAGCGGGGGGGCCATCGATGAGCAGTTCTTC. The chain combines TRBV29-1 with TRBJ2-1, with 10 bases matching TRBD2. CDR1 and CDR2 (germline): SQVTM, ANQGSEA. The ends lost 3 bases at V and 8 bases at J; junction bases unmatched: 10. The CDR3 loop spans 15 amino acids.

To note about this clone: The junction and the germline gene differ at one end; a read error may be behind it. The rearrangement uses TRBV5-1 and TRBJ1-2; 9 bases line up with TRBD1. The CDR3 sequence is 15 residues long. CDR1 SGHRS and CDR2 YFSETQ come from the germline V gene. The CDR3 DNA reads as TGCGCCAACAGCTTGCCGGGACAGGGAATTCGGGACTACACCTTC. This gives the protein CANSLPGQGIRDYTF.

The chain is built from TRBV27 and TRBJ2-7; D is possibly TRBD1 (5 bases). Trimming stripped 5 bases from V and 6 bases from J, with 20 bases between. The CDR3 consists of 15 residues. CDR1 and CDR2 from the germline V gene are MNHEY and SMNVEV (reference sequence). DNA for the CDR3: TGTGCCAGCAGTCCCCAAGGACGGGCTCAGGGCGAGCAGTACTTC. Its protein product is CASSPQGRAQGEQYF.

The chain links TRBV7-2 to TRBJ2-3, with 9 bases aligning to TRBD2. Germline loops: CDR1 SGHTA, CDR2 FQGNSA. The CDR3 is 15 amino acids. The junction had 6 bases not matched to a gene; V was cut back by 2 bases and J by 6 bases. As DNA, the CDR3 is TGTGCCAGCAGCTTACTAGCGGGGAGACGGGATACGCAGTATTTT. Its protein product is CASSLLAGRRDTQYF.

Only a few counts were recorded for this clone. The rearrangement uses TRBV18 and TRBJ1-1; TRBD1 matches 7 bases. Germline V gene data show CDR1 as KGHSH and CDR2 as LQKENI. CDR3 size: 14 residues. V gave up 1 base and J gave up 6 bases; unmatched junction bases: 5. CDR3 in DNA: TGTGCCAGCTCACCACAGACAGGGAAGGCTGAAGCTTTCTTT. Its translation: CASSPQTGKAEAFF.

The gene calls are TRBV6-5 and TRBJ1-1; D is uncertain. Germline values: CDR1 MNHEY, CDR2 SVGAGI. The CDR3 extends over 14 amino acids. With 5 bases removed from V and 0 bases from J, the gap between germline ends came to 10 bases. The CDR3 bases are TGTGCCAGCAGTCCCTGGGCGATGAACACTGAAGCTTTCTTT. Encoded protein: CASSPWAMNTEAFF.

V is TRBV27 and J is TRBJ2-5; no clear D gene. The CDR3 spans 16 residues. V lost 1 base, J lost 4 bases, and 16 bases lay in between. Germline assignment: CDR1 MNHEY and CDR2 SMNVEV (reference sequence). The CDR3 region is CASSLFPYTPLETQYF. In DNA form, the CDR3 reads TGTGCCAGCAGTTTATTCCCCTATACCCCCCTAGAGACCCAGTACTTC.

The gene calls are TRBV9 and TRBJ2-2; unclear D gene. The ends were cut back, 1 base at V and 0 bases at J, with 13 bases in the middle. The CDR3 covers 17 residues. CDR1 is SGDLS, CDR2 YYNGEE, per germline. The CDR3 loop is CASSVSGRPANTGELFF. Written as DNA, the CDR3 is TGTGCCAGCAGCGTATCGGGTAGGCCCGCGAACACCGGGGAGCTGTTTTTT.

This chain uses TRBV28 with TRBJ1-1; D is uncertain. Between the trimmed V and J ends, which lost 2 bases and 6 bases, there was a span of 22 bases. Germline values: CDR1 MDHEN, CDR2 SYDVKM. The CDR3 runs to 17 residues. CDR3 in amino acids: CASSLIPRTPRTAEAFF. CDR3 DNA sequence: TGTGCCAGCAGTTTAATCCCTAGGACTCCTCGAACGGCTGAAGCTTTCTTT.